The clone carrying this T cell receptor (beta chain) has only a few counts. Its antigen remains unknown. CDR3 size: 14 residues. The sample belongs to a study of T-cell memory formation after mild COVID-19. Study-wide results and caveats: The CD4+ clones that contracted clustered mainly within CM and EM, and the CD8+ clones concentrated in EMRA.

Each CDR3 protein gets one entry after TCRdb re-called the 5' RACE reads with MiXCR. The sample includes hundreds of thousands of distinct CDR3 sequences, 25% to 30% of them seen just once. The sequenced sample consisted of PBMCs or a T cell subset sorted from them (not recorded which). The TCR sequence derives from an adult woman who had mild COVID-19 (a few samples of this study predate the infection). Cell type and time point are not known. The genes are TRBV21-1 and TRBJ2-7; TRBD2 is the table's D call, not checked against the DNA. TRBV21-1 is a pseudogene locus. In DNA, the CDR3 is TGTGCCAGCAGCAAATGGGGTGGGCCCTACGAGCAGTACTTC. Translating gives CASSKWGGPYEQYF.